These 9 T cell receptor beta chains share one sample of origin, sequenced in a study of T-cell reconstitution after alpha-beta-depleted transplantation in children. Preparation of the TCRbeta library involved a method that used unique molecular identifiers. TCRdb redid the calling of the PCR reads with MiXCR, one entry per CDR3 protein. There are about 200,000 distinct CDR3 sequences in the sample; 17% occur only once, and 40% to 50% lies in the top ten. Specimen: PBMCs, mostly from graft donor cells, collected 360 days after TCRalphabeta/CD19-depleted stem cell transplant. Receptor source: a male patient between 2 and 15 years old who had a stem cell transplant for acute lymphoblastic leukemia, so the T cells may come from the graft donor.

This clonotype turned up a few times. This chain links TRBV7-2 with TRBJ2-7; 10 positions match TRBD1. Germline lookup yields CDR1 SGHTA and CDR2 FQGNSA. Losses at the gene ends were 5 bases for V and 6 bases for J; bases not matched to a gene: 7. This CDR3 comprises 14 residues. In DNA form, the CDR3 reads TGTGCCAGCAGCCGGGATCGGACAGGGGGCGAGCAGTACTTC. It specifies CASSRDRTGGEQYF.

This clonotype was picked up a small number of times. V is TRBV14 and J is TRBJ2-1; 10 positions agree with TRBD1. CDR3 length equals 15 residues. J lost 9 bases, V lost 4 bases, and 9 bases had no gene match. The V gene's germline CDR1 is SGHDN and CDR2 FVKESK. CDR3 region: CASSPGRQGAIEQFF. CDR3 coding DNA: TGTGCCAGCAGCCCTGGCAGACAGGGGGCGATTGAGCAGTTCTTC.

This clonotype was counted at least ten times. This chain connects TRBV27 to TRBJ2-1, with D perhaps TRBD1 or TRBD2 (5 bases each). The CDR3 consists of 16 residues. Deletions cut 6 bases from V and 1 base from J, with 16 bases between. Germline V gene lookup returns CDR1 MNHEY and CDR2 SMNVEV (reference sequence). This CDR3 reads CASRRVLTGSYNEQFF. The CDR3 DNA follows: TGTGCCAGCAGGAGGGTGCTTACAGGTTCCTACAATGAGCAGTTCTTC.

Note on this clonotype: The CDR3 does not close with the conserved phenylalanine or tryptophan, likely indicating a read error. The V and J genes are TRBV20-1 and TRBJ2-2, with 10 bases lining up with TRBD2. CDR3 length equals 15 residues. Losses at the gene ends were 6 bases for V and 3 bases for J; bases not matched to a gene: 7. Germline values: CDR1 DFQATT, CDR2 SNEGSKA (reference sequence). In DNA form, the CDR3 reads TGCAGTGCAATTCTTAGCGGGGGGTACACCGGGGAGCTGTTTTTA. It specifies CSAILSGGYTGELFL.

This clonotype showed up just a few times. This chain joins TRBV28 and TRBJ2-1; the match to TRBD2 covers 9 bases. CDR3 length: 15 amino acids. CDR1 and CDR2 from the germline V gene are MDHEN and SYDVKM. J lost 5 bases, V lost 5 bases, and 7 bases had no gene match. The CDR3 DNA follows: TGTGCCAGCAGTCCCCCCGGGACTAGCAACAATGAGCAGTTCTTC. Translating it yields CASSPPGTSNNEQFF.

This clonotype was counted ten times or more. The rearrangement uses TRBV10-3 and TRBJ2-7, with D possibly being TRBD2 (6 bases). Germline CDR1 reads ENHRY; CDR2 reads SYGVKD. With 10 bases removed from V and 2 bases from J, the gap between germline ends came to 15 bases. This CDR3 has 13 residues. CDR3 amino acids: CATIKEGAYEQYF. The CDR3 DNA follows: TGTGCCACCATCAAGGAGGGAGCCTACGAGCAGTACTTC.

The chain is built from TRBV10-3 and TRBJ2-5; tentatively, D is TRBD1 (6 bases). The germline gives CDR1 ENHRY, CDR2 SYGVKD. CDR3 length equals 14 residues. Between the trimmed V and J ends, which lost 3 bases and 3 bases, there was a span of 11 bases. The CDR3 nucleotides read TGTGCCATCAGTGACAGGGGCGAGGAAGAGACCCAGTACTTC. Translation: CAISDRGEEETQYF.

V is TRBV20-1 and J is TRBJ2-1, with TRBD2 identical over 10 bases. CDR1 and CDR2 from the germline V gene are DFQATT and SNEGSKA (reference sequence). The CDR3 contains 13 residues. The ends lost 6 bases at V and 5 bases at J; junction bases unmatched: 4. The DNA of the CDR3 is TGCAGTGCCGGACTAGCGGTAAACAATGAGCAGTTCTTC. Amino acids: CSAGLAVNNEQFF.

V usage is TRBV5-1 and J usage is TRBJ2-7, with 11 bases matching TRBD2. Trimming cost V 4 bases and J 2 bases; bases outside gene matches: 11. The CDR3 has 17 amino acids. Germline loops: CDR1 SGHRS, CDR2 YFSETQ. In nucleotides, the CDR3 is TGCGCCAGCAGCGTATGGAATCCGGGACTAGCGGCCTACGAGCAGTACTTC. It encodes CASSVWNPGLAAYEQYF.